These T cell receptor beta chains were read from a single sample in a study of PD-L1 blockade in urothelial cancer. Repertoires were generated with immunoSEQ multiplex PCR, while TCRdb's copy carries only in-frame clones and drops some. The table has over 75,000 clones, roughly nine tenths seen once; the top ten hold over 0.95%. Sequencing used PBMCs, obtained around atezolizumab (anti-PD-L1) treatment. These receptors all come from a woman older than 75 with urothelial cancer. The CDR3 runs from the conserved cysteine through the conserved F or W. D genes are given only for firm matches. For some rows the clone size is stated as once, few or many, or as a class when expanded; others skip it.

d_gene,v_gene,abundance,j_gene,CDR3aa,CDR3nt
TRBD2,TRBV7-8,few,TRBJ2-7,CATRAGVNEQYF,TGTGCCACCAGAGCGGGAGTTAACGAGCAGTACTTC
TRBD1,TRBV6-5,.,TRBJ2-7,CASRIGQGSTYEQYF,TGTGCCAGCAGAATCGGACAGGGGTCTACCTACGAGCAGTACTTC
TRBD2,TRBV6-5,.,TRBJ2-3,CASSSAGGPDTQYF,TGTGCCAGCAGTTCAGCGGGAGGTCCAGATACGCAGTATTTT
.,TRBV19,.,TRBJ2-7,CASSPTRGEQYF,TGTGCCAGTAGTCCGACTAGGGGCGAGCAGTACTTC
.,TRBV28,.,TRBJ1-5,CASSYRSNQPQHF,TGTGCCAGCAGTTACCGGAGCAATCAGCCCCAGCATTTT
TRBD2,TRBV11-2,.,TRBJ2-2,CASSWGTSGTGELFF,TGTGCCAGCAGTTGGGGGACTAGCGGGACCGGGGAGCTGTTTTTT
.,TRBV2,.,TRBJ2-2,CASRKGPFPTGELFF,TGTGCCAGCAGGAAGGGGCCCTTCCCCACCGGGGAGCTGTTTTTT
.,TRBV28,.,TRBJ1-2,CASSLGANYGYTF,TGTGCCAGCAGTCTGGGGGCGAACTATGGCTACACCTTC
.,TRBV27,.,TRBJ2-1,CASSLSEPLASYPDEQFF,TGTGCCAGCAGTTTATCGGAACCTCTAGCGTCTTATCCAGATGAGCAGTTCTTC
TRBD1,TRBV7-9,.,TRBJ2-1,CASSISGQTYNEQFF,TGTGCCAGCAGCATATCGGGACAGACCTACAATGAGCAGTTCTTC
.,TRBV6-1,.,TRBJ1-1,CASSEQGLGVNTEAFF,TGTGCCAGCAGTGAACAGGGGTTGGGGGTTAACACTGAAGCTTTCTTT
TRBD2,TRBV15,.,TRBJ2-2,CATKSGSSTGELFF,TGTGCCACAAAGAGCGGGAGTAGCACCGGGGAGCTGTTTTTT
TRBD1,TRBV27,.,TRBJ2-7,CASSLFGTGTDYEQYF,TGTGCCAGCAGTTTATTTGGGACAGGTACCGACTACGAGCAGTACTTC
TRBD1,TRBV19,.,TRBJ1-2,CASSSEGQGNYGYTF,TGTGCCAGTTCCTCCGAGGGACAGGGTAACTATGGCTACACCTTC
.,TRBV19,few,TRBJ1-2,CASSIGTPRDYGYTF,TGTGCCAGTAGTATTGGGACTCCACGGGACTATGGCTACACCTTC
TRBD2,TRBV6-1,.,TRBJ2-1,CAIRGLGYNEQFF,TGTGCCATCCGGGGACTAGGATACAATGAGCAGTTCTTC
.,TRBV7-2,once,TRBJ2-1,CASSLSGGVLGNEQFF,TGTGCCAGCAGCTTAAGTGGCGGGGTCTTAGGCAATGAGCAGTTCTTC
.,TRBV21-1,.,TRBJ1-2,CASSSIRLSNYGYTF,TGTGCCAGCAGTAGCATAAGATTGTCTAACTATGGCTACACCTTC
.,TRBV10-1,.,TRBJ2-2,CASSDPSGTGELFF,TGCGCCAGCAGTGATCCGTCCGGGACAGGGGAGCTGTTTTTT
TRBD1,TRBV11-2,.,TRBJ1-2,CASSKTGVDGYTF,TGTGCCAGCAGCAAGACAGGGGTTGATGGCTACACCTTC
TRBD2,TRBV27,.,TRBJ2-6,CASSEGLAGGRGANVLTF,TGTGCCAGCAGTGAGGGACTAGCGGGAGGCCGGGGGGCCAACGTCCTGACTTTC
TRBD1,TRBV6-1,.,TRBJ1-1,CASSDRGLFTEAFF,TGTGCCAGCAGTGACAGGGGGCTTTTCACTGAAGCTTTCTTT
.,TRBV6-1,.,TRBJ1-1,CASSGRGRRFSDTEAFF,TGTGCCAGCAGTGGACGGGGAAGAAGATTTTCGGACACTGAAGCTTTCTTT
.,TRBV5-1,.,TRBJ1-1,CASSLSGGTNTEAFF,TGCGCCAGCAGCTTGTCCGGGGGGACCAACACTGAAGCTTTCTTT
TRBD1,TRBV9,.,TRBJ1-2,CASSVEGQRNYGYTF,TGTGCCAGCAGCGTAGAGGGACAGCGAAACTATGGCTACACCTTC
.,TRBV6-5,.,TRBJ1-2,CASKAGPGGYTF,TGTGCCAGTAAGGCAGGCCCAGGGGGCTACACCTTC
.,TRBV14,.,TRBJ1-3,CASSQLRQTYNSGNTIYF,TGTGCCAGCAGCCAACTCAGACAGACCTACAACTCTGGAAACACCATATATTTT
.,TRBV5-6,once,TRBJ2-7,CASSSWGGDYEQYF,TGTGCCAGCAGCTCCTGGGGCGGGGACTACGAGCAGTACTTC
TRBD1,TRBV7-6,.,TRBJ2-5,CASSAYGQGSQETQYF,TGTGCCAGCAGCGCGTACGGACAGGGATCCCAAGAGACCCAGTACTTC
.,TRBV2,.,TRBJ2-2,CASRGQGNTGELFF,TGTGCCAGCAGGGGGCAGGGGAACACCGGGGAGCTGTTTTTT
TRBD1,TRBV25-1,.,TRBJ2-1,CASSSQLGQLNEQFF,TGTGCCAGCAGTTCTCAGCTGGGACAGCTTAATGAGCAGTTCTTC
.,TRBV30,.,TRBJ2-1,CAWGGGARNEQFF,TGTGCCTGGGGCGGCGGGGCTCGTAATGAGCAGTTCTTC
.,TRBV28,.,TRBJ1-5,CASSRGGGSQPQHF,TGTGCCAGCAGCCGGGGGGGCGGGTCTCAGCCCCAGCATTTT
TRBD1,TRBV9,few,TRBJ2-2,CASSTGDREIGELFF,TGTGCCAGCAGCACAGGGGACAGGGAGATCGGGGAGCTGTTTTTT
.,TRBV2,.,TRBJ2-7,CASSVSNSDRGEQYF,TGTGCCAGCAGTGTAAGTAATAGCGATCGTGGGGAGCAGTACTTC
TRBD2,TRBV14,.,TRBJ2-1,CASSQLLAGAYNEQFF,TGTGCCAGCAGCCAATTATTAGCGGGAGCCTACAATGAGCAGTTCTTC
TRBD1,TRBV5-1,.,TRBJ2-1,CASSSGQGGYNEQFF,TGCGCCAGCAGCTCGGGACAGGGGGGCTACAATGAGCAGTTCTTC
TRBD1,TRBV5-1,once,TRBJ1-2,CASSQTGTSYGYTF,TGCGCCAGCAGCCAGACAGGGACAAGCTATGGCTACACCTTC
TRBD1,TRBV19,.,TRBJ1-5,CASRDRGNQPQHF,TGTGCCAGTAGGGACAGGGGCAATCAGCCCCAGCATTTT
TRBD2,TRBV5-1,.,TRBJ2-1,CASSLVTASGYSNEQFF,TGCGCCAGCAGCTTGGTTACGGCTAGCGGATACTCCAATGAGCAGTTCTTC
.,TRBV9,.,TRBJ1-2,CASSVVEVGGYTF,TGTGCCAGCAGCGTAGTGGAGGTGGGCGGCTACACTTTC
TRBD2,TRBV9,.,TRBJ2-3,CASSDGRSTDTQYF,TGTGCCAGCAGCGACGGGAGGAGCACAGATACGCAGTATTTT
TRBD1,TRBV18,.,TRBJ1-5,CASSPGTVESNQPQHF,TGTGCCAGCTCACCCGGGACAGTTGAATCCAATCAGCCCCAGCATTTT
.,TRBV5-5,.,TRBJ1-5,CASSPRGFNSNQPQHF,TGTGCCAGCAGCCCCCGGGGATTCAATAGCAATCAGCCCCAGCATTTT
TRBD1,TRBV23-1,.,TRBJ1-1,CASSQRTGNTEAFF,TGCGCCAGCAGTCAACGGACAGGGAACACTGAAGCTTTCTTT
.,TRBV15,.,TRBJ2-3,CATSRVGGATDTQYF,TGTGCCACCAGCAGAGTTGGAGGGGCGACAGATACGCAGTATTTT
TRBD2,TRBV5-1,.,TRBJ2-2,CASSLAGGVTGELFF,TGCGCCAGCAGCTTGGCCGGGGGGGTCACCGGGGAGCTGTTTTTT
TRBD2,TRBV5-1,.,TRBJ2-1,CASSLTSGSSYNEQFF,TGCGCCAGCAGCTTGACTAGCGGTAGCTCCTACAATGAGCAGTTCTTC
TRBD2,TRBV28,.,TRBJ2-7,CASTERGGEQYF,TGTGCCAGCACCGAGCGGGGGGGGGAGCAGTACTTC
TRBD2,TRBV5-1,.,TRBJ2-3,CASLPGLAGGYTQYF,TGCGCCAGCTTGCCCGGACTAGCGGGAGGGTATACGCAGTATTTT
.,TRBV5-4,once,TRBJ2-4,CASSPAQGMRSKNIQYF,TGTGCCAGCAGCCCGGCCCAGGGTATGCGGTCCAAAAACATTCAGTACTTC
TRBD2,TRBV5-5,.,TRBJ2-1,CASSLAGGFNEQFF,TGTGCCAGCAGCTTGGCCGGGGGGTTCAATGAGCAGTTCTTC
.,TRBV7-2,.,TRBJ2-5,CASTPPVQETQYF,TGTGCCAGCACCCCCCCCGTTCAAGAGACCCAGTACTTC
TRBD1,TRBV28,.,TRBJ1-1,CASSLSGGTPDTEAFF,TGTGCCAGCAGTTTATCAGGGGGAACTCCGGACACTGAAGCTTTCTTT